This TCR beta chain stems from a study of blood T cell repertoires in COVID-19. Study-level background: The United States, Italy and Spain were the sources of the acute and convalescent COVID-19 samples. T cells, B-cell-depleted T cells, or PBMCs supplied cDNA or gDNA.

The V end was cut by 3 bases, the J end by 3 bases, with 8 bases between. The CDR3 contains 13 residues. Per the study methods: The authors estimated nucleated cell counts from reference gene primer amplification. Libraries were prepared by immunoSEQ multiplex PCR; TCRdb keeps only in-frame clonotypes and omits some of them. V, J and clone size reflect that table, while D and trimming were determined from the DNA. This sample has about 97,000 clones, with less than 95% found just once. Sequenced material: peripheral blood. This receptor was obtained from a man aged 55-75 years with acute or convalescent COVID-19. The rearrangement uses TRBV12-3 or TRBV12-4 and TRBJ1-1; D is uncertain. DNA of the CDR3: TGTGCCAGCAGTTTCAGGAGGGACACTGAAGCTTTCTTT. It specifies CASSFRRDTEAFF.